This T cell receptor (beta chain) was found in a study of control samples from healthy donors and cancer patients. Produced via immunoSEQ multiplex PCR; TCRdb's table is partial and in-frame only. The sample includes about 180,000 clones, 90% of them seen just once. Looked up from germline, CDR1 is MNHEY and CDR2 is SMNVEV (reference sequence). V lost 3 bases and J lost 7, with 15 bases in between. The CDR3 totals 14 residues. The receptor comes from a woman aged 50 to 60 in good health. The chain combines TRBV27 with TRBJ1-2; D remains unclear. The source material was blood. The CDR3 loop reads CASSLEGPISGYTF. DNA for the CDR3: TGTGCCAGCAGTTTGGAGGGCCCGATCTCTGGCTACACCTTC.